These 18 T cell receptor beta chains share one sample of origin, sequenced in a study of blood T cell repertoires in COVID-19 (dated by TCRdb to the early 2020s). Libraries came from the immunoSEQ multiplex PCR assay. The immuneACCESS repertoire file appears here via TCRdb, limited to in-frame rearrangements. These files lack a portion of the clones; in checked studies, under half of the deficit traces to unresolved V genes, and the cause of the others is not known. Within this sample are some 230,000 clones, with less than 90% of them counted one time only. Roughly 5.3% of the sample is taken by the ten largest. The sample consisted of peripheral blood. The source is a woman in her fifties or sixties who had recovered from COVID-19.

The genes are TRBV19 and TRBJ2-1, with D perhaps TRBD1 (8 bases). Trimming pared 4 bases from V and 8 bases from J, leaving 15 bases between. Germline V CDR1 and CDR2: LNHDA, SQIVND (reference sequence). The CDR3 is 14 amino acids. CDR3 nucleotide sequence: TGTGCCAGTAGTACTTGGACAGGGAGGGATGAGCAGTTCTTC. It encodes CASSTWTGRDEQFF.

The chain uses TRBV9 and TRBJ1-2; 9 nucleotides agree with TRBD1. The CDR3 length is 16 residues. Germline trimming cut 0 bases from V and 7 bases from J; bases unmatched to any gene: 10. Germline-derived CDR1 and CDR2 are SGDLS and YYNGEE. CDR3 sequence reads: CASSVGGAGTGSGYTF. The CDR3 nucleotides read TGTGCCAGCAGCGTAGGTGGGGCCGGGACAGGGTCTGGCTACACCTTC. Together with reference TRBV9 and TRBJ1-2, the CDR3 gives the full variable domain: DSGVTQTPKHLITATGQRVTLRCSPRSGDLSVYWYQQSLDQGLQFLIQYYNGEERAKGNILERFSAQQFPDLHSELNLSSLELGDSALYFCASSVGGAGTGSGYTFGSGTRLTVV.

The rearrangement links TRBV7-9 to TRBJ2-5; 8 bases fit TRBD1. This CDR3 spans 15 amino acids. Unmatched junction bases numbered 10, after V lost 6 bases and J lost 4 bases. CDR1 is SEHNR and CDR2 is FQNEAQ in the germline V gene (reference sequence). In nucleotides, the CDR3 is TGTGCCAGCAGTTCAACCAGGGGGCGAGGAGAGACCCAGTACTTC. Its translation: CASSSTRGRGETQYF.

This clone was counted only a few times. The V call is TRBV27, the J call TRBJ1-2, with 7 bases fitting TRBD1. The CDR3 has 14 amino acids. The V and J ends lost 2 bases and 4 bases, in that order; junction bases with no gene match: 4. CDR1 and CDR2 from the germline V gene are MNHEY and SMNVEV (reference sequence). The CDR3 region is CASSLKGARYGYTF. The CDR3 nucleotides read TGTGCCAGCAGTTTAAAGGGGGCGCGCTATGGCTACACCTTC.

As for this clone: This specimen includes other DNA sequences encoding the same CDR3. This sequence joins TRBV27 and TRBJ2-5, with a weak D call TRBD2 (5 bases). Germline CDR1 reads MNHEY; CDR2 reads SMNVEV (reference sequence). The CDR3 is made up of 12 amino acids. Trimming shortened V by 6 bases and J by 4 bases, and 9 bases separated the two germline ends. CDR3 region: CASSPEGETQYF. DNA for the CDR3: TGTGCCAGCAGCCCCGAGGGAGAGACCCAGTACTTC.

The CDR3 loop is CASSGTGTMGETQYF. In DNA, the CDR3 is TGCGCCAGCAGCGGAACCGGGACTATGGGAGAGACCCAGTACTTC. The chain joins TRBV5-1 to TRBJ2-5, with 7 bases that match TRBD2. The CDR3 runs 15 residues. V was pared by 4 bases and J by 4 bases, with 10 bases of the junction left unmatched. From germline, CDR1 is SGHRS and CDR2 YFSETQ.

The chain links TRBV7-9 to TRBJ1-2; weak D call: TRBD1 (6 bases). CDR3 length: 14 residues. Trimming cost V 5 bases and J 0 bases, with 10 bases left between them. Germline CDR1 and CDR2: SEHNR and FQNEAQ (reference sequence). The CDR3 nucleotides are TGTGCCAGCAGCATCAGGGGAGCTAACTATGGCTACACCTTC. This gives the protein CASSIRGANYGYTF.

The V call is TRBV11-2, the J call TRBJ1-3; 7 nucleotides align to TRBD1. V lost 6 bases, J lost 6 bases, and 5 bases stayed unmatched. CDR1 is SGHAT and CDR2 is FQNNGV in the germline V gene. This CDR3 is built from 13 residues. This chain's CDR3 is CASSVTGLNTIYF. The CDR3 DNA reads TGTGCCAGCAGTGTGACAGGGCTAAACACCATATATTTT.

The chain joins TRBV13 to TRBJ1-3, with a weak D call TRBD1 (6 bases). The length of the CDR3 is 15 residues. In germline, CDR1 is PRHDT, CDR2 FYEKMQ (reference sequence). With 7 bases removed from V and 4 bases from J, the gap between germline ends came to 17 bases. The chain's CDR3 is CASTWRGATGNTIYF. CDR3 nucleotide sequence: TGTGCCAGCACCTGGCGGGGGGCAACGGGAAACACCATATATTTT.

Note on this clone: This specimen includes other DNA sequences encoding the same CDR3. The V gene is TRBV18, the J gene TRBJ2-7; 10 positions agree with TRBD1. Germline trimming cut 6 bases from V and 4 bases from J; bases unmatched to any gene: 9. CDR1 KGHSH and CDR2 LQKENI come from the germline V gene. The CDR3 has 15 residues. CDR3 bases: TGTGCCAGCTCCCCCCCGGGACAGGGGAGGTACGAGCAGTACTTC. It is translated as CASSPPGQGRYEQYF.

The V call is TRBV27, the J call TRBJ1-6; 7 nucleotides line up with TRBD1. The CDR3 extends over 15 amino acids. With V trimmed by 3 bases and J by 10 bases, 9 bases remained unmatched. From germline, CDR1 is MNHEY and CDR2 SMNVEV (reference sequence). Written as DNA, the CDR3 is TGTGCCAGCAGTTTGCGGACAGGAGTAGGGTCACCCCTCCACTTT. Translating it yields CASSLRTGVGSPLHF.

The rearrangement joins TRBV10-3 to TRBJ1-5, with D perhaps TRBD1 (6 bases). The CDR3 has 14 amino acids. Trimming took off 11 bases at V and 1 base at J, with 15 bases between the two ends. Per germline, CDR1 ENHRY and CDR2 SYGVKD. CDR3 bases: TGTGCCGTGCGAGGGGGTCTGAGCAATCAGCCCCAGCATTTT. This translates into CAVRGGLSNQPQHF.

The rearrangement joins TRBV29-1 to TRBJ1-4; 8 positions agree with TRBD1. The V gene's germline CDR1 is SQVTM and CDR2 ANQGSEA. This CDR3 is built from 13 residues. The J segment lost 7 bases and the V segment lost 6 bases, leaving 7 bases of the junction unmatched. CDR3 protein: CSVCRGRGEKLFF. In DNA, the CDR3 is TGCAGCGTCTGCAGGGGGCGGGGTGAAAAACTGTTTTTT. Drawing the rest from reference TRBV29-1 and TRBJ1-4, the complete variable domain is SAVISQKPSRDICQRGTSLTIQCQVDSQVTMMFWYRQQPGQSLTLIATANQGSEATYESGFVIDKFPISRPNLTFSTLTVSNMSPEDSSIYLCSVCRGRGEKLFFGSGTQLSVL.

V gene TRBV7-9 combines with J gene TRBJ2-7; 8 bases fit TRBD2. CDR1 and CDR2 from the germline V gene are SEHNR and FQNEAQ (reference sequence). V shed 5 bases and J 5 bases; nucleotides not matched to a gene: 8. The CDR3 contains 14 residues. The DNA of the CDR3 is TGTGCCAGCAGCAAGGCCCCAGCGGGGGACGAGCAGTACTTC. It yields the protein CASSKAPAGDEQYF.

The chain has TRBV11-2 and TRBJ2-5; 14 bases align to TRBD2. The J segment lost 0 bases and the V segment lost 7 bases, leaving 10 bases of the junction unmatched. The V gene's germline CDR1 is SGHAT and CDR2 FQNNGV. This CDR3 is built from 18 residues. DNA for the CDR3: TGTGCCAGCACCCTCCGGGGGACTAGCGGGGGTTACCAAGAGACCCAGTACTTC. It codes for CASTLRGTSGGYQETQYF.

The DNA of the CDR3 is TGTGCCAGCAGCCAGGGGGGACGCAATCAGCCCCAGCATTTT. The encoded protein is CASSQGGRNQPQHF. V and J are TRBV3-1 (or the pseudogene TRBV3-2) and TRBJ1-5, with D perhaps matching TRBD1 (5 bases). The germline CDR1 and CDR2 sequences are LGHDT and YNNKEL (reference sequence). V lost 3 bases and J lost 2, with 8 bases in between. The CDR3 loop spans 14 amino acids.

The rearrangement links TRBV5-1 to TRBJ1-1, with D tentatively TRBD1 (6 bases). Looked up from germline, CDR1 is SGHRS and CDR2 is YFSETQ. This CDR3 has 13 residues. The V end was cut by 4 bases, the J end by 4 bases, with 11 bases between. The CDR3 nucleotides are TGCGCCAGCAGCCCGGACAGTTTCACTGAAGCTTTCTTT. Protein: CASSPDSFTEAFF. The whole variable domain, filled in from reference TRBV5-1 and TRBJ1-1, reads KAGVTQTPRYLIKTRGQQVTLSCSPISGHRSVSWYQQTPGQGLQFLFEYFSETQRNKGNFPGRFSGRQFSNSRSEMNVSTLELGDSALYLCASSPDSFTEAFFGQGTRLTVV.

This clone came up a few times. The V and J genes are TRBV30 and TRBJ1-5; 8 bases map to TRBD1. The germline CDR1 and CDR2 sequences are GTSNPN and SVGIG (reference sequence). The CDR3 contains 13 residues. V shed 5 bases, J shed 4 bases, and the junction held 4 bases outside the gene matches. CDR3 coding DNA: TGTGCCTGGTGGGACAGGACTAATCAGCCCCAGCATTTT. It encodes CAWWDRTNQPQHF.